Listed here are 5 T cell receptor beta chains from one sample, sequenced in a study of response to subunit inactivated influenza vaccine. TCRdb independently ran MiXCR on the RT-PCR reads; one entry per CDR3 protein. The sample has about 480,000 distinct CDR3 sequences, about 25% seen once. The material sequenced was CD4+ T cells sorted from PBMCs, taken about 5 days after vaccination. These receptors were taken from a man aged 50 to 59 who received an inactivated influenza vaccine.

The sample holds a few counts of this clonotype. Its ends do not fully match the called genes, so a read error is possible. The chain carries TRBV5-1 and TRBJ2-1; D is perhaps TRBD1 or TRBD2 (5 bases each). The CDR3 sequence is 15 residues long. In germline, CDR1 is SGHRS, CDR2 YFSETQ. The CDR3 region is CASFPGRSSYNEQFF. DNA of the CDR3: TGCGCCAGCTTTCCGGGACGGAGCTCCTATAATGAGCAGTTCTTC. The variable domain in full, with the rest retrieved from reference TRBV5-1 and TRBJ2-1, is KAGVTQTPRYLIKTRGQQVTLSCSPISGHRSVSWYQQTPGQGLQFLFEYFSETQRNKGNFPGRFSGRQFSNSRSEMNVSTLELGDSALYLCASFPGRSSYNEQFFGPGTRLTVL.

The J gene is TRBJ2-7, the V gene TRBV5-6; D not resolved. The CDR3 runs 12 residues. Germline V lookup: CDR1 SGHDT, CDR2 YYEEEE. With 2 bases removed from V and 6 bases from J, the gap between germline ends came to 9 bases. The CDR3 is CASSLVRSEQYF. The CDR3 nucleotides are TGTGCCAGCAGCTTAGTCCGCTCCGAGCAGTACTTC. Supplemented by reference TRBV5-6 and TRBJ2-7, the full variable domain reads DAGVTQSPTHLIKTRGQQVTLRCSPKSGHDTVSWYQQALGQGPQFIFQYYEEEERQRGNFPDRFSGHQFPNYSSELNVNALLLGDSALYLCASSLVRSEQYFGPGTRLTVT.

This chain joins TRBV28 and TRBJ2-7; no firm D call. V was cut by 2 bases and J by 2 bases, with 7 bases left in between. The CDR3 sequence is 13 residues long. Germline CDR1 is MDHEN and CDR2 is SYDVKM. The CDR3 nucleotides read TGTGCCAGCAGTTTACCCGTCACCTACGAGCAGTACTTC. It codes for CASSLPVTYEQYF.

This clonotype was recorded at least ten times. The V gene is TRBV10-3, the J gene TRBJ2-2, with unresolved D. The CDR3 extends over 14 amino acids. V dropped 10 bases and J dropped 0 bases, with 12 bases sitting between them. Germline lookup yields CDR1 ENHRY and CDR2 SYGVKD. The CDR3, as DNA: TGTGCCACCAAGAAGGAATCGAACACCGGGGAGCTGTTTTTT. As protein: CATKKESNTGELFF.

The CDR3 here is CASMNPLGREQYF. CDR3 nucleotides: TGTGCCAGCATGAACCCCTTGGGACGCGAGCAGTACTTC. This chain links TRBV3-1 with TRBJ2-7; perhaps D is TRBD1 or TRBD2 (5 bases each). Trimming shortened V by 7 bases and J by 6 bases, and 16 bases separated the two germline ends. This CDR3 region has 13 residues. Germline lookup yields CDR1 LGHDT and CDR2 YNNKEL (reference sequence).